This T cell receptor beta chain was profiled in a study of PD-L1 blockade in urothelial cancer (TCRdb year 2017). Concerning the study at large: All patients started therapy around 2014 and received atezolizumab 1,200 mg intravenously every 3 weeks. Twenty-nine patients had pretreatment blood TCR-seq, roughly 25 had at least one posttreatment blood collection, and roughly 25 had tumor TCR-seq. The study was an exploratory multi-omic analysis of somatic, immune and clinical correlates of response to PD-L1 blockade with atezolizumab in urothelial cancer. About 90% of the roughly 29 patients were identified as males with urothelial cancer of bladder origin, and a prior smoking history was reported by 18 of 29 patients. Durable clinical benefit was defined as a progression-free survival longer than 6 months, and TCR features were additionally tested against progression-free survival and overall survival. Durable clinical benefit was achieved by nine patients but not by the remaining 20. Blood samples were analyzed at two time points: 3 weeks after treatment start (second dose) and 6 weeks after treatment start. Blood samples yielded a median of around 130,000 T cells and roughly 83,000 unique TCRs, with median clonality 0.080. Pretreatment tumor samples, along with matched peripheral blood collected serially before and after atezolizumab treatment, underwent TCR sequencing. Patients had an ECOG performance status of 0 or 1 and had received between 0 and 3 prior chemotherapy regimens. In the same patients who had TCR sequencing, pretreatment tumors also underwent whole exome sequencing and RNA sequencing.

Sequences SNHLY (CDR1) and FYNNEI (CDR2) are obtained from the germline V gene. V and J lose 3 bases and 4 bases, and a span of 3 bases separates them. The CDR3 runs 11 residues from the cysteine to the phenylalanine. Only the CDR3 region is kept as DNA, spanning 33 bases read in frame from base 1. The study at large found these results: At 3 weeks after the start of treatment, tumor-associated TCR clones in peripheral blood had expanded more in patients with durable benefit (n of about 20, p = 0.022). Because the sample size was small (n ≈ 30) and many exploratory analyses were performed, the results are intended to be hypothesis-generating. Improved progression-free and overall survival was associated with having pretreatment peripheral blood TCR clonality below the median.

On this clone itself: No antigen is known for it. No quality values exist for individual bases; no much larger clone is one base distant.

Synthetic TCR analog templates were spiked into each PCR to estimate absolute template abundance from read counts. Using the immunoSEQ assay, TCRbeta CDR3 regions were amplified from genomic DNA with bias-controlled V and J gene primers. Rearranged TCRbeta segments were sequenced at approximately 20X coverage. From the authors' description of their analysis: Sequencing errors were corrected by clustering and CDR3s were annotated against IMGT to assign V, D and J genes. Out-of-frame and stop-codon sequences were excluded, and only productive TCRbeta rearrangements were used in downstream analyses. Clonality was calculated as one minus the Shannon entropy normalized by the log of the number of unique productive sequences. Fisher's exact test with Benjamini-Hochberg correction, at a threshold of adjusted p below 0.01, was used to find clones that differed between time points or between blood and tumor. This immuneACCESS table, as held by TCRdb, lists in-frame sequences with V and J called but not all clones. Of the missing ones, under half trace to an unresolved V gene in checked studies; the others have no known cause. V, J and clone size derive from that table, while D and trimming were established from the DNA sequence. The sample profile shows about 43,000 clones; about 91% of them were found once. The biggest ten clones account for around 4.2% of the sample.

The cohort comprised roughly 30 patients with locally advanced or metastatic urothelial carcinoma treated at Memorial Sloan Kettering on a trial protocol. Peripheral blood mononuclear cells were collected pretreatment and during treatment, at between 1 and 8 total time points per patient. The Qiagen DNeasy Blood extraction kit was used to purify genomic DNA from total PBMCs and tumor samples. PBMCs were collected pretreatment and during treatment, and were isolated and stored as previously described. The sample consisted of PBMCs, taken around atezolizumab (anti-PD-L1) treatment. The source of this sequence is an older man with urothelial cancer. The chain is encoded by TRBV2 joined to TRBJ2-5, with the identity of the D gene unclear. The nucleotides read TGTGCCAGCAGTGAGCGAGAGACCCAGTACTTC. This yields the protein CASSERETQYF.